Below, 30 T cell receptor beta chains from the same sample are listed, as sequenced in a study of T cell responses to AZD1222 COVID-19 vaccine. Sequencing used immunoSEQ multiplex PCR; TCRdb keeps in-frame clones, though not all of them. The sample shows roughly 110,000 clones, about 90% of them seen only once. The sequenced sample was peripheral blood, obtained 28 days after the second AZD1222 dose. The receptor source for this set is an adult who received the AZD1222 COVID-19 vaccine.

This clone was seen only once. The chain links TRBV3-1 (or the pseudogene TRBV3-2) to TRBJ2-1; 9 nucleotides line up with TRBD2. The V and J ends lost 4 bases and 9 bases, in that order; junction bases with no gene match: 7. The germline V gene has CDR1 LGHDT and CDR2 YNNKEL (reference sequence). The CDR3 is 14 amino acids. Here the CDR3 DNA reads TGTGCCAGCAGCCCCCTAGCGGGGTTGGTTGAGCAGTTCTTC. This gives the protein CASSPLAGLVEQFF.

In this sample, this clone turned up a few times. The genes are TRBV5-5 and TRBJ2-2; 12 nucleotides agree with TRBD1. V lost 5 bases, J lost 6 bases, and 8 bases stayed unmatched. Germline V gives CDR1 SGHKS, CDR2 YYEKEE (reference sequence). The CDR3 is 16 amino acids. The chain's CDR3 is CASRGQGALISGELFF. The CDR3 region has the DNA TGTGCCAGCAGGGGACAGGGGGCGCTTATCTCCGGGGAGCTGTTTTTT.

V and J are TRBV11-2 and TRBJ1-2; D is perhaps TRBD1 (5 bases). Germline assignment: CDR1 SGHAT and CDR2 FQNNGV. Trimming took 1 base from V and 8 from J, leaving 17 bases between them. This CDR3 contains 15 residues. CDR3 amino acids: CASSLAWSQGEGYTF. CDR3 nucleotides: TGTGCCAGCAGCTTAGCGTGGAGCCAGGGAGAGGGCTACACCTTC.

This clone occurred a few times. DNA of the CDR3: TGTGCCAGCAGCGGGCTCGGCGGGGGGCAAGAGACCCAGTACTTC. It codes for CASSGLGGGQETQYF. The chain joins TRBV7-2 to TRBJ2-5, with 8 bases lining up with TRBD2. The V segment lost 5 bases and the J segment 2 bases; nucleotides outside the gene matches: 7. Germline CDR1 and CDR2: SGHTA and FQGNSA. The CDR3 is made up of 15 amino acids.

The V and J genes are TRBV6-2 or TRBV6-3 and TRBJ1-2; D gene ambiguous. CDR3 length equals 12 residues. Trimming stripped 6 bases from V and 4 bases from J, with 9 bases between. CDR1 and CDR2 from the germline V gene are MNHEY and SVGEGT. The CDR3 reads CASSPAGYGYTF. CDR3 nucleotides: TGTGCCAGCAGCCCGGCAGGCTATGGCTACACCTTC.

The CDR3 DNA reads TGTGCCAGCTCACCGACCGGTGACAGGGGTCAGCCCCAGCATTTT. The encoded protein is CASSPTGDRGQPQHF. The chain carries TRBV18 and TRBJ1-5, with TRBD1 identical over 8 bases. V shed 3 bases and J 6 bases; nucleotides not matched to a gene: 7. The CDR3 is made up of 15 amino acids. CDR1 KGHSH and CDR2 LQKENI come from the germline V gene.

This clone was detected once. This chain links TRBV6-6 with TRBJ1-2; D not resolved. Germline V gives CDR1 MNHNY, CDR2 SVGAGI (reference sequence). The V gene lost 5 bases and the J gene lost 8 bases, with 21 bases spanning the gap. The CDR3 has 15 amino acids. CDR3 nucleotide sequence: TGTGCCAGCAGTAAAGGCCGGGTCCTGGCGGACGGCTACACCTTC. Amino acids: CASSKGRVLADGYTF.

The chain recombines TRBV18 with TRBJ1-5, with TRBD1 matching 8 bases. Germline V gene sequence: CDR1 KGHSH, CDR2 LQKENI. The CDR3 length is 17 residues. With V trimmed by 3 bases and J by 6 bases, 13 bases remained unmatched. The CDR3 bases are TGTGCCAGCTCACCTCTACCAATGCAGGGGGCGAGTCAGCCCCAGCATTTT. Translated: CASSPLPMQGASQPQHF.

The chain recombines TRBV9 with TRBJ2-1; D possibly corresponds to TRBD2 (5 bases). The germline V and J ends were trimmed by 4 bases and 3 bases, with 17 bases remaining between them. The CDR3 is 16 amino acids. Germline assignment: CDR1 SGDLS and CDR2 YYNGEE. The CDR3 reads CASSPRTGGDYNEQFF. The CDR3 DNA sequence: TGTGCCAGCAGCCCCCGGACCGGAGGTGACTACAATGAGCAGTTCTTC.

J is TRBJ2-1 and V is TRBV11-2; no definite D call. From germline, CDR1 is SGHAT and CDR2 FQNNGV. The CDR3 extends over 14 amino acids. Trimming removed 4 bases at V and 6 bases at J, with 13 bases between. The CDR3 loop is CASSSYIEFNEQFF. Written as DNA, the CDR3 is TGTGCCAGCAGCTCTTATATAGAATTCAATGAGCAGTTCTTC.

The chain carries TRBV5-1 and TRBJ2-6; 7 positions agree with TRBD2. The CDR3 length is 17 residues. In germline, CDR1 is SGHRS, CDR2 YFSETQ. J gave up 2 bases and V 2 bases, and 7 bases lay outside the gene matches. The CDR3 region is CASSFWTTSAGANVLTF. CDR3 DNA sequence: TGCGCCAGCAGCTTCTGGACTACTAGCGCTGGGGCCAACGTCCTGACTTTC.

V gene TRBV3-1 (or the pseudogene TRBV3-2) combines with J gene TRBJ2-3, with 7 positions matching TRBD1. Germline loops: CDR1 LGHDT, CDR2 YNNKEL (reference sequence). V lost 2 bases and J lost 1; bases outside the gene matches: 9. The CDR3 totals 17 residues. CDR3 protein: CASSQFTGEMGTDTQYF. The CDR3 DNA is TGTGCCAGCAGCCAATTTACAGGGGAGATGGGCACAGATACGCAGTATTTT.

This clone was detected only once. The rearrangement uses TRBV4-3 and TRBJ1-3; unclear D gene. Trimming removed 5 bases at V and 8 bases at J, with 19 bases between. The germline V gene has CDR1 LGHNA and CDR2 YSLEER. The CDR3 spans 15 residues. CDR3 region: CASSFNGQVKDTIYF. In nucleotides, the CDR3 is TGCGCCAGCAGCTTTAATGGGCAGGTTAAGGACACCATATATTTT.

This clone was seen once. The chain carries TRBV27 and TRBJ2-5; the match to TRBD1 covers 10 bases. The trim removed 0 bases at V and 2 bases at J, leaving 3 bases unmatched. This CDR3 comprises 16 residues. CDR1 and CDR2 (germline): MNHEY, SMNVEV (reference sequence). This CDR3 is CASSLSPGQGQETQYF. In DNA form, the CDR3 reads TGTGCCAGCAGTTTATCCCCGGGACAGGGGCAAGAGACCCAGTACTTC.

The chain recombines TRBV11-2 with TRBJ2-5; no reliable D call. This CDR3 region has 14 residues. V was shortened by 5 bases and J by 0 bases, with 10 bases between the two germline ends. The V gene's germline CDR1 is SGHAT and CDR2 FQNNGV. The CDR3 DNA is TGTGCCAGCAGCCCTGGTGGTAACCAAGAGACCCAGTACTTC. This encodes CASSPGGNQETQYF. Supplemented by reference TRBV11-2 and TRBJ2-5, the full variable domain reads EAGVAQSPRYKIIEKRQSVAFWCNPISGHATLYWYQQILGQGPKLLIQFQNNGVVDDSQLPKDRFSAERLKGVDSTLKIQPAKLEDSAVYLCASSPGGNQETQYFGPGTRLLVL.

This sequence joins TRBV21-1 and TRBJ2-2; the table's D call of TRBD1 was not tested on the DNA. TRBV21-1 is a documented pseudogene. The CDR3 runs 13 residues. The DNA for the CDR3 is TGTGCCAGCAGCACAGACAGGGCCGGGGAGCTGTTTTTT. Its protein is CASSTDRAGELFF.

The chain couples TRBV30 to TRBJ2-1, with 9 bases fitting TRBD2. V lost 8 bases, J lost 7 bases, and 12 bases stayed unmatched. CDR3 length: 14 amino acids. The germline V gene has CDR1 GTSNPN and CDR2 SVGIG (reference sequence). In DNA, the CDR3 is TGTGCCGGGTCAGCGGGGGGACCTGTGAATGAGCAGTTCTTC. This encodes CAGSAGGPVNEQFF.

J is TRBJ2-7 and V is TRBV27; D is unresolved. The CDR3 has 13 residues. V lost 5 bases, J lost 4 bases, and 12 bases lay in between. Germline V lookup: CDR1 MNHEY, CDR2 SMNVEV (reference sequence). The CDR3 DNA reads TGTGCCAGCAGTCTAAATACAGATTACGAGCAGTACTTC. Protein product: CASSLNTDYEQYF.

This chain connects TRBV6-2 or TRBV6-3 to TRBJ2-7, with 7 bases aligning to TRBD1. There are 17 residues in the CDR3. After removal of 3 bases from V and 2 bases from J, the junction contained 13 bases not matched to a gene. Germline V lookup: CDR1 MNHEY, CDR2 SVGEGT. In DNA form, the CDR3 reads TGTGCCAGCAGTTATTCCGACAGGGCCCCCCGGGCCTACGAGCAGTACTTC. This codes for CASSYSDRAPRAYEQYF.

This clone has only one observation. The chain is built from TRBV9 and TRBJ1-2, with D unresolved. This CDR3 has 12 amino acids. V lost 1 base, J lost 6 bases, and 7 bases lay in between. CDR1 is SGDLS and CDR2 is YYNGEE in the germline V gene. The DNA of the CDR3 is TGTGCCAGCAGCGTACTGGGCGATGGCTACACCTTC. Translated: CASSVLGDGYTF.

There are a few counts of this clone. The V gene is TRBV10-2, the J gene TRBJ1-2, with unresolved D. The CDR3 covers 12 residues. Germline CDR1 reads WSHSY; CDR2 reads SAAADI. Deletions cut 10 bases from V and 8 bases from J, with 17 bases between. Here the CDR3 reads CATTGGEGGYTF. DNA for the CDR3: TGCGCCACCACCGGCGGGGAGGGCGGCTACACCTTC.

The chain couples TRBV7-9 to TRBJ1-1, with D tentatively TRBD1 (6 bases). The CDR3 runs 15 residues. The ends were cut back, 3 bases at V and 1 base at J, with 12 bases in the middle. Per germline, CDR1 SEHNR and CDR2 FQNEAQ (reference sequence). CDR3 nucleotides: TGTGCCAGCAGCTTGCCCCTAGGGGGGAACACTGAAGCTTTCTTT. Translation gives CASSLPLGGNTEAFF.

The chain couples TRBV7-9 to TRBJ1-1; D is possibly TRBD1 (6 bases). CDR1 SEHNR and CDR2 FQNEAQ come from the germline V gene (reference sequence). The CDR3 runs to 13 residues. Trimming removed 3 bases at V and 3 bases at J, with 8 bases between. CDR3 in amino acids: CASSFSGDTEAFF. In nucleotides, the CDR3 is TGTGCCAGCAGCTTCTCAGGGGACACTGAAGCTTTCTTT.

The rearrangement joins TRBV13 to TRBJ2-1; 7 bases are a match to TRBD2. The germline CDR1 and CDR2 sequences are PRHDT and FYEKMQ (reference sequence). V shed 6 bases and J 8 bases; nucleotides not matched to a gene: 7. The CDR3 has 13 residues. CDR3 DNA: TGTGCCAGCAGTGGGGAGGGCCGGGATGAGCAGTTCTTC. It translates to CASSGEGRDEQFF. Filled out from reference TRBV13 and TRBJ2-1, the complete variable domain reads AAGVIQSPRHLIKEKRETATLKCYPIPRHDTVYWYQQGPGQDPQFLISFYEKMQSDKGSIPDRFSAQQFSDYHSELNMSSLELGDSALYFCASSGEGRDEQFFGPGTRLTVL.

This rearrangement joins TRBV6-5 to TRBJ1-3, with D possibly matching TRBD1 (5 bases). Germline V gives CDR1 MNHEY, CDR2 SVGAGI. This CDR3 contains 14 residues. Trimming cost V 5 bases and J 4 bases, with 12 bases left between them. The CDR3 protein is CASSPQGPGNTIYF. CDR3 nucleotides: TGTGCCAGCAGTCCCCAGGGTCCCGGAAACACCATATATTTT.

This clone was counted once. The chain combines TRBV6-4 with TRBJ2-5, with 7 nucleotides matching TRBD1. Germline trimming cut 5 bases from V and 1 base from J; bases unmatched to any gene: 1. Looked up from germline, CDR1 is MRHNA and CDR2 is SNTAGT. This CDR3 has 13 residues. The CDR3 DNA reads as TGTGCCAGCAGTAGGGACAGCCAAGAGACCCAGTACTTC. Translated: CASSRDSQETQYF.

The chain employs TRBV7-9 and TRBJ2-2, with 7 positions matching TRBD1. This CDR3 has 14 residues. CDR1 and CDR2 (germline): SEHNR, FQNEAQ (reference sequence). V lost 10 bases and J lost 6; bases outside the gene matches: 11. Here the CDR3 reads CAIPPHRGSGELFF. CDR3 in DNA: TGTGCCATCCCACCCCACAGGGGATCCGGGGAGCTGTTTTTT.

A few counts support this clone. This chain joins TRBV4-3 and TRBJ1-2; 10 bases align to TRBD1. With 4 bases clipped from V and 7 bases from J, the junction kept 3 bases outside the gene matches. There are 13 residues in the CDR3. Germline V gene sequence: CDR1 LGHNA, CDR2 YSLEER. CDR3 coding DNA: TGCGCCAGCAGCCCCCGACAGGGGGCTGGCTACACCTTC. Translated, it gives CASSPRQGAGYTF.

This chain links TRBV24-1 with TRBJ2-3; maybe TRBD2 (5 bases). The germline gives CDR1 KGHDR, CDR2 SFDVKD. The length of the CDR3 is 15 residues. V was cut by 3 bases and J by 4 bases, with 13 bases left in between. The CDR3 bases are TGTGCCACCAGTGATGTCACTAGTACCCCAGATACGCAGTATTTT. This gives the protein CATSDVTSTPDTQYF.

The V and J genes are TRBV5-3 and TRBJ1-4, with TRBD1 as a possible D gene (5 bases). TRBV5-3 is treated as an ORF (open reading frame) with a function not yet certain. V lost 0 bases and J 8 bases, leaving 11 bases between the germline ends. This CDR3 comprises 14 residues. CDR3 coding DNA: TGTGCCAGAAGCTTGGAGGGGCGCATGGAAAAACTGTTTTTT. This codes for CARSLEGRMEKLFF.